These T cell receptor beta chains were read from a single sample in a study of T cells in localized non-small cell lung cancer. Repertoires were generated with immunoSEQ multiplex PCR, while TCRdb's copy carries only in-frame clones and drops some. Of 2,500 to 3,000 clones listed, 30% to 35% are singletons. The sequencing here drew on lung tumor tissue, taken before any cancer treatment. These receptors originate from a man aged 35 to 70 with stage I lung adenocarcinoma. Each CDR3 is given with its conserved first and last residue. Each record gives: V gene, clone size, J gene, D gene, CDR3 DNA, CDR3 protein. The D gene is left open where the match is weak. Expanded clones are given a class, and other clones once, few, many or no size at all.

v_call: TRBV19; clone_size: once; j_call: TRBJ2-5; d_call: TRBD2; cdr3_nt: TGTGCCAGTAGTATAGAAGTACTAGCGGGAGCAACCCAGTACTTC; cdr3_aa: CASSIEVLAGATQYF
v_call: TRBV11-3; clone_size: medium-sized; j_call: TRBJ1-3; d_call: NA; cdr3_nt: TGTGCCAGCAGCCAAGCCTCGGATGGCTCTGGAAACACCATATATTTT; cdr3_aa: CASSQASDGSGNTIYF
v_call: TRBV11-3; clone_size: few; j_call: TRBJ2-2; d_call: NA; cdr3_nt: TGTGCCAGCCAGTACCGGGCCACACACACCGGGGAGCTGTTTTTT; cdr3_aa: CASQYRATHTGELFF
v_call: TRBV19; clone_size: once; j_call: TRBJ1-2; d_call: TRBD1; cdr3_nt: TGTGCCAGTAGGTTACCGGGACAGGGAGGTTATGGCTACACCTTC; cdr3_aa: CASRLPGQGGYGYTF
v_call: TRBV2; clone_size: NA; j_call: TRBJ2-7; d_call: NA; cdr3_nt: TGTGCCAGCGGTTTGGTGACAGTCTATAACGAGCAGTACTTC; cdr3_aa: CASGLVTVYNEQYF
v_call: TRBV11-3; clone_size: NA; j_call: TRBJ2-7; d_call: NA; cdr3_nt: TGTGCCAGCAGCTTACACGGGCCTCCCTACGAGCAGTACTTC; cdr3_aa: CASSLHGPPYEQYF
v_call: TRBV30; clone_size: NA; j_call: TRBJ2-7; d_call: TRBD2; cdr3_nt: TGTGCCTGGGGACTAGCGGGAGGGACCTACGAGCAGTACTTC; cdr3_aa: CAWGLAGGTYEQYF
v_call: TRBV11-3; clone_size: NA; j_call: TRBJ2-7; d_call: NA; cdr3_nt: TGTGCCAGCAGCCAAAACCGGGAGCCCTACGAGCAGTACTTC; cdr3_aa: CASSQNREPYEQYF
v_call: TRBV19; clone_size: NA; j_call: TRBJ2-7; d_call: NA; cdr3_nt: TGTGCCGTCAGGGACACTCTTTCATATCCCTACGAGCAGTACTTC; cdr3_aa: CAVRDTLSYPYEQYF
v_call: TRBV6-8; clone_size: NA; j_call: TRBJ2-3; d_call: TRBD1; cdr3_nt: TGTGCCAGCAGCAGAGACAGGGGCGCAGATACGCAGTATTTT; cdr3_aa: CASSRDRGADTQYF
v_call: TRBV7-1; clone_size: NA; j_call: TRBJ2-1; d_call: NA; cdr3_nt: TGTGCCAGCAGCCACGGACCACCCAATGAGCAGTTCTTC; cdr3_aa: CASSHGPPNEQFF
v_call: TRBV9; clone_size: few; j_call: TRBJ2-7; d_call: TRBD2; cdr3_nt: TGTGCCAGCAGCGTACAGGGACTAACTGACGAGCAGTACTTC; cdr3_aa: CASSVQGLTDEQYF
v_call: TRBV29-1; clone_size: NA; j_call: TRBJ2-2; d_call: NA; cdr3_nt: TGCAGCGTTGCCCCCCGGGTAAATGGCGGGGAGCTGTTTTTT; cdr3_aa: CSVAPRVNGGELFF
v_call: TRBV14; clone_size: once; j_call: TRBJ1-2; d_call: NA; cdr3_nt: TGTGCCAGCAGCCAAGGGACAGTCCTTTATGGCTACACCTTC; cdr3_aa: CASSQGTVLYGYTF